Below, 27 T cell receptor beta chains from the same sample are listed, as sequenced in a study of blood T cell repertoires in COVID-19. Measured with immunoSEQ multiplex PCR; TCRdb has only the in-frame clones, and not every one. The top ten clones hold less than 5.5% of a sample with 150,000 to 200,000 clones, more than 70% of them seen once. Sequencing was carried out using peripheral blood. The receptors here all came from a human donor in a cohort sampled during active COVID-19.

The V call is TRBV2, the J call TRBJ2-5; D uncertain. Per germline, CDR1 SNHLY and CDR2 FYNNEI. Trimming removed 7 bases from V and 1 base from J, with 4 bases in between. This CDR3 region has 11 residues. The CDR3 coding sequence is TGTGCCAGCACCGGCCAAGAGACCCAGTACTTC. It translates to CASTGQETQYF.

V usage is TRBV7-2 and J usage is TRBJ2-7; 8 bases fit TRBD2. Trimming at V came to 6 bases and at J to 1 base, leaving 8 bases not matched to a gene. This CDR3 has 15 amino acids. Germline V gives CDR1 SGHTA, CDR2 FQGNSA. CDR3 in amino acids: CASSPSGLGSYEQYF. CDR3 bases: TGTGCCAGCAGTCCTAGCGGGTTAGGTTCCTACGAGCAGTACTTC.

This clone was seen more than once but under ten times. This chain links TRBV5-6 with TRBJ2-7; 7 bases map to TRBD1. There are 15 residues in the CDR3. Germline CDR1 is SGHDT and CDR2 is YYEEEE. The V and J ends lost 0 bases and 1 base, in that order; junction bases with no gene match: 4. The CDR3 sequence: CASSLESGQSYEQYF. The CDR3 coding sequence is TGTGCCAGCAGCTTGGAATCGGGACAGTCCTACGAGCAGTACTTC.

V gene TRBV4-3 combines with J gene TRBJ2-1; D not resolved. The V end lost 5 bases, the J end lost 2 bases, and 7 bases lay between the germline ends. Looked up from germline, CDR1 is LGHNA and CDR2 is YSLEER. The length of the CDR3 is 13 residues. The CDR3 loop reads CASSFGTYNEQFF. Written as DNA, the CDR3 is TGCGCCAGCAGCTTTGGCACCTACAATGAGCAGTTCTTC.

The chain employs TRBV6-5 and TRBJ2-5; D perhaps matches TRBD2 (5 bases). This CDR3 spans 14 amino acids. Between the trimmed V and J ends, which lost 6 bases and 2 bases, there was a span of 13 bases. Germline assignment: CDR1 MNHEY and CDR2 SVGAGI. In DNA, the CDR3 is TGTGCCAGCAGGTCCCCGGGGTTTCAAGAGACCCAGTACTTC. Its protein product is CASRSPGFQETQYF.

For the CDR3, the DNA is TGTGCCAGCAGCCCAGGACAGGGGAAGGCTGAAGCTTTCTTT. Its translation: CASSPGQGKAEAFF. The gene calls are TRBV6-2 or TRBV6-3 and TRBJ1-1; the match to TRBD1 covers 9 bases. This CDR3 is built from 14 residues. The ends lost 6 bases at V and 6 bases at J; junction bases unmatched: 8. Germline V gene data show CDR1 as MNHEY and CDR2 as SVGEGT.

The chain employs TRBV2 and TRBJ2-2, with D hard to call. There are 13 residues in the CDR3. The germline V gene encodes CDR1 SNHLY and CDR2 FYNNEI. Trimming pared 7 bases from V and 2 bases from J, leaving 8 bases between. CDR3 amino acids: CASTLHNTGELFF. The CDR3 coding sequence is TGTGCCAGCACTTTACACAACACCGGGGAGCTGTTTTTT.

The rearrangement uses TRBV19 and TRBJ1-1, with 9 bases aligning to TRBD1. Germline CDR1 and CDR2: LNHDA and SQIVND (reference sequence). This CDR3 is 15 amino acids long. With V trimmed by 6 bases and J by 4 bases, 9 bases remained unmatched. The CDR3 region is CASRLQQGAGTEAFF. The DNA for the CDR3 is TGTGCCAGTAGGCTACAACAGGGGGCAGGCACTGAAGCTTTCTTT.

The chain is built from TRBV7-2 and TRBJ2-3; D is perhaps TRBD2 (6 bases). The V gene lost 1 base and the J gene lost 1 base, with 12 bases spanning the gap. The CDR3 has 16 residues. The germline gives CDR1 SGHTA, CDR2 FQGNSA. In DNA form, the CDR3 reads TGTGCCAGCAGCTTAGTCGCGGGGCTGGGCACAGATACGCAGTATTTT. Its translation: CASSLVAGLGTDTQYF.

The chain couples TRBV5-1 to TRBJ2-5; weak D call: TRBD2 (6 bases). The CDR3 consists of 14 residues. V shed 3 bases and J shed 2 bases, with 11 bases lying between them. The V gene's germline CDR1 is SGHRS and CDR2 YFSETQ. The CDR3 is CASSSTGTQETQYF. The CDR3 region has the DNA TGCGCCAGCAGCTCGACGGGGACTCAAGAGACCCAGTACTTC.

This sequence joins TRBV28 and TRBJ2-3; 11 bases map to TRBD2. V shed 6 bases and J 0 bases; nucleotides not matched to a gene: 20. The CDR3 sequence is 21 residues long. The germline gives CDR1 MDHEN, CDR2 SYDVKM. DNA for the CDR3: TGTGCCAGCAGCCAATTAAGGACCGGGACTAGCGGACTTACTAGCACAGATACGCAGTATTTT. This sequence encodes CASSQLRTGTSGLTSTDTQYF.

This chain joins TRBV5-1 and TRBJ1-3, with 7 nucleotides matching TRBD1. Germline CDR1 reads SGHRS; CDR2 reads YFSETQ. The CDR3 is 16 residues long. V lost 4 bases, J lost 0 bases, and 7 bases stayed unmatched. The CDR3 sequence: CASSLDRPSSGNTIYF. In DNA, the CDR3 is TGCGCCAGCAGCCTGGACAGGCCGAGCTCTGGAAACACCATATATTTT.

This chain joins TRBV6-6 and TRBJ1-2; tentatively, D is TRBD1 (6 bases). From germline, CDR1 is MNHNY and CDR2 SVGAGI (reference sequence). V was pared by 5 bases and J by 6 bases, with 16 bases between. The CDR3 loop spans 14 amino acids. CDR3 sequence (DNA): TGTGCCAGCAGTGCCTCAGGGGTTCGGGATGGCTACACCTTC. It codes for CASSASGVRDGYTF.

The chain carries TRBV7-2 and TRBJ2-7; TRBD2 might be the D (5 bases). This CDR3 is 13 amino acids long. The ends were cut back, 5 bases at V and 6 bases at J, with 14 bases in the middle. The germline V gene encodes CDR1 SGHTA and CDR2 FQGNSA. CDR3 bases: TGTGCCAGCAGCGCTCGTGAGGGCGGCGAGCAGTACTTC. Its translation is CASSAREGGEQYF.

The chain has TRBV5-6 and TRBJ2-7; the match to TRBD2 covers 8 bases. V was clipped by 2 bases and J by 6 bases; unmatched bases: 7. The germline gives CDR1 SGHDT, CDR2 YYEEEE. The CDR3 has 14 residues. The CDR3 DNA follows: TGTGCCAGCAGCTTCGGACTAGCTCCAGGCGAGCAGTACTTC. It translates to CASSFGLAPGEQYF.

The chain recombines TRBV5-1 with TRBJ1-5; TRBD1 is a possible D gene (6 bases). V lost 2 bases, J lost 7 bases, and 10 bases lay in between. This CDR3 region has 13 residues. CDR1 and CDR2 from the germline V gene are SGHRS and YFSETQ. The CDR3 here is CASSFQQGQPQHF. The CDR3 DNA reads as TGCGCCAGCAGCTTCCAACAGGGCCAGCCCCAGCATTTT.

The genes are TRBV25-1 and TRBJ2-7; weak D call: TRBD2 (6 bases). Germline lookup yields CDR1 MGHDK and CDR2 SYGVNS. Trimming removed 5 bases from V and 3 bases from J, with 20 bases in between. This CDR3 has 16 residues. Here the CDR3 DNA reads TGTGCCAGCAGTTTGGGGGGAACCTCTTGGAACTACGAGCAGTACTTC. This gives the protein CASSLGGTSWNYEQYF.

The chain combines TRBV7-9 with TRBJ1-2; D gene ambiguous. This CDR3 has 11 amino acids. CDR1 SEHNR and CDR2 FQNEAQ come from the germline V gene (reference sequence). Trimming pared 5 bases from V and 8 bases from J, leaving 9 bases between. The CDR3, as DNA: TGTGCCAGCAGCCCTGCGGTGGGCTACACCTTC. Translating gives CASSPAVGYTF.

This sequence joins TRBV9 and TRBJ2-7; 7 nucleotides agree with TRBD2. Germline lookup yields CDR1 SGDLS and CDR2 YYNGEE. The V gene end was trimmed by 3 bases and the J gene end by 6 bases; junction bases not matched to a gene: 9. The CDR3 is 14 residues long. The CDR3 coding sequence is TGTGCCAGCAGCGACGCTTCCTGGGGGGGCGAGCAGTACTTC. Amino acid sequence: CASSDASWGGEQYF. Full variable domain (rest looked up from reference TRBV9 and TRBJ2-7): DSGVTQTPKHLITATGQRVTLRCSPRSGDLSVYWYQQSLDQGLQFLIQYYNGEERAKGNILERFSAQQFPDLHSELNLSSLELGDSALYFCASSDASWGGEQYFGPGTRLTVT.

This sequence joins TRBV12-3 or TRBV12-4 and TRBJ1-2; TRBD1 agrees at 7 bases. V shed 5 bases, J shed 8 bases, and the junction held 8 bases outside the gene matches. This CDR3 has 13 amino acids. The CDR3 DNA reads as TGTGCCAGCAGTGACAGGGTGGTGGGCGGCTACACCTTC. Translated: CASSDRVVGGYTF.

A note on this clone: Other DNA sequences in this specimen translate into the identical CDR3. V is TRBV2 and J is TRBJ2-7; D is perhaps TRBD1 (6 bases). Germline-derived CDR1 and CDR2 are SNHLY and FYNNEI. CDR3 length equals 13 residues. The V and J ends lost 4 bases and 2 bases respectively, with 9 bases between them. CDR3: CASSGQVTYEQYF. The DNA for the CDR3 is TGTGCCAGCAGTGGACAGGTTACCTACGAGCAGTACTTC.

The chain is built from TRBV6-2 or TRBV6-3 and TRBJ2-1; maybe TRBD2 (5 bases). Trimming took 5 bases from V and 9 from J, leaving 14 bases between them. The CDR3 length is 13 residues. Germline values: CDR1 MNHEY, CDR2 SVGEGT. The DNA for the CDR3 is TGTGCCAGCAGTCTTAGCGAGGGCACTGAGCAGTTCTTC. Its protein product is CASSLSEGTEQFF.

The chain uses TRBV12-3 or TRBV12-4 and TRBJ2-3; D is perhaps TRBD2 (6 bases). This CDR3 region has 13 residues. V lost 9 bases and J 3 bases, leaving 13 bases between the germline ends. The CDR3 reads CASLGGTTDTQYF. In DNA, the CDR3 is TGTGCCAGTCTCGGCGGGACTACAGATACGCAGTATTTT.

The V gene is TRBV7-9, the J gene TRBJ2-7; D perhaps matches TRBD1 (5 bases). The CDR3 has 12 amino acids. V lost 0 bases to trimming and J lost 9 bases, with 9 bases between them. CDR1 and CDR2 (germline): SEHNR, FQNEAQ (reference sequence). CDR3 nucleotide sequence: TGTGCCAGCAGCTTAGCAGGGGCTGGGCAGTACTTC. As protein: CASSLAGAGQYF.

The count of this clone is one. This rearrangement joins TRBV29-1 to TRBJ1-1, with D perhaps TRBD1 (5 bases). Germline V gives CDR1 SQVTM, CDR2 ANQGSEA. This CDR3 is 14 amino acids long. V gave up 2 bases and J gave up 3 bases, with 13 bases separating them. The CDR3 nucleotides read TGCAGCGTTGAAAGGCCCCGGGGGTACACTGAAGCTTTCTTT. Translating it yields CSVERPRGYTEAFF.

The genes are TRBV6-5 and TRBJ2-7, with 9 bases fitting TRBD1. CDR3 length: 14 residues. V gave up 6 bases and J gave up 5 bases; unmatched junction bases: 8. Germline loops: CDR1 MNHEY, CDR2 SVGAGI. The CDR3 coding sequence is TGTGCCAGCAGCATAACAGGGGGCGACAACGAGCAGTACTTC. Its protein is CASSITGGDNEQYF.

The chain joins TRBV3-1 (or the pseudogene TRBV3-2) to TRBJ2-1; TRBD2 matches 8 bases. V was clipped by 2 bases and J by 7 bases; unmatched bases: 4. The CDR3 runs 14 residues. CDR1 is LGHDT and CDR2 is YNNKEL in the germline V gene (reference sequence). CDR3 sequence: CASSQPGGINEQFF. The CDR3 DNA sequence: TGTGCCAGCAGCCAACCGGGGGGGATAAATGAGCAGTTCTTC.